This T cell receptor beta chain was retrieved from a study of cytomegalovirus exposure and HLA in healthy donors. Overall study: There were roughly 80 million unique TCRs (from HLA-typed donors) in an early data release. Study outcomes and limitations: Excluded were some V segments that proved indistinguishable, including TRBV6-2 and TRBV6-3.

V gave up 3 bases and J gave up 5 bases; unmatched junction bases: 12. Per the germline V gene, CDR1 is SGHAT and CDR2 is FQNNGV. CDR3 length equals 18 residues. The donors gave bone marrow, and they were healthy. This clone showed up just a few times. Its target is not known. PCR used 60 Vbeta primers and 13 Jbeta primers. The assay was immunoSEQ multiplex PCR, and TCRdb's table has in-frame clones only and misses some. Here the sample spans around 150,000 clones, about 86% being singletons. This TCR was sampled from a middle-aged man in good health and CMV-seropositive. Sequenced sample: PBMCs. The chain uses TRBV11-2 and TRBJ2-2; 10 bases are shared with TRBD2. CDR3 protein: CASSFNGLAGGRTGELFF. In nucleotides, the CDR3 is TGTGCCAGCAGCTTTAACGGATTAGCGGGGGGACGGACCGGGGAGCTGTTTTTT.